This record looks at one T cell receptor (beta chain) sequence and its context. This entry comes from a study of blood T cell repertoires in COVID-19. Study summary: Collection of acute and convalescent COVID-19 samples took place in the United States, Italy and Spain.

Authors' processing steps: Estimated nucleated cell counts came from reference gene primer amplification. Assay used: immunoSEQ multiplex PCR; TCRdb lists only in-frame clones, some missing. V and J calls and clone size are given by that table; D and trimming were obtained from the DNA. The table has just over 75,000 clones, 87% seen once. Germline V CDR1 and CDR2: GTSNPN, SVGIG (reference sequence). The CDR3 runs to 15 residues. With V trimmed by 5 bases and J by 6 bases, 13 bases remained unmatched. This chain connects TRBV30 to TRBJ2-7; 10 bases map to TRBD1. The sequence came from a woman of 80 years or more with active or convalescent COVID-19. Input material: peripheral blood. The CDR3 loop reads CAWGTPGTGAAEQYF. The DNA for the CDR3 is TGTGCCTGGGGTACCCCCGGGACAGGGGCCGCCGAGCAGTACTTC. Full variable domain (missing parts from reference TRBV30 and TRBJ2-7): SQTIHQWPATLVQPVGSPLSLECTVEGTSNPNLYWYRQAAGRGLQLLFYSVGIGQISSEVPQNLSASRPQDRQFILSSKKLLLSDSGFYLCAWGTPGTGAAEQYFGPGTRLTVT.